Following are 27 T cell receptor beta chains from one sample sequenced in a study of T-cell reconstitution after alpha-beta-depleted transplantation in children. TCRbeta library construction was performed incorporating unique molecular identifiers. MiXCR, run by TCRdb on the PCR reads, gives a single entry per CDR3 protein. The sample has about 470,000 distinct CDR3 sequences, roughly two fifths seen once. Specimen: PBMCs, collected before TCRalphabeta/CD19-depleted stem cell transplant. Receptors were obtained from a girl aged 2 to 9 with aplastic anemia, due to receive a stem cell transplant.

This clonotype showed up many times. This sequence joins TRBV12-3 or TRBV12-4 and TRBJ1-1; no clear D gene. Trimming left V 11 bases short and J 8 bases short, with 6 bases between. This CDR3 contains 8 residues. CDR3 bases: TGTGCCGTATCGGAAGCTTTCTTT. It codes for CAVSEAFF.

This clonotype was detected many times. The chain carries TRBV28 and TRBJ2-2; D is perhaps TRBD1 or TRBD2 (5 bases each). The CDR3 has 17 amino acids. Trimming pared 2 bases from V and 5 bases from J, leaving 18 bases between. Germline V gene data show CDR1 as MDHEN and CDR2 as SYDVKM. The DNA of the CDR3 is TGTGCCAGCAGTTTAATCAGGGTGAGGGCATCGACCGGGGAGCTGTTTTTT. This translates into CASSLIRVRASTGELFF. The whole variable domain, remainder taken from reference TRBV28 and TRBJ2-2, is DVKVTQSSRYLVKRTGEKVFLECVQDMDHENMFWYRQDPGLGLRLIYFSYDVKMKEKGDIPEGYSVSREKKERFSLILESASTNQTSMYLCASSLIRVRASTGELFFGEGSRLTVL.

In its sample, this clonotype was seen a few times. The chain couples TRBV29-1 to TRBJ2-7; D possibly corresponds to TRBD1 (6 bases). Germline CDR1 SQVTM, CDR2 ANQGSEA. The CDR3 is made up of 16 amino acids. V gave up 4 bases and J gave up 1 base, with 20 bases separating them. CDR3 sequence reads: CSVVWDKGVQSYEQYF. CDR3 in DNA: TGCAGCGTTGTTTGGGACAAGGGGGTCCAATCCTACGAGCAGTACTTC.

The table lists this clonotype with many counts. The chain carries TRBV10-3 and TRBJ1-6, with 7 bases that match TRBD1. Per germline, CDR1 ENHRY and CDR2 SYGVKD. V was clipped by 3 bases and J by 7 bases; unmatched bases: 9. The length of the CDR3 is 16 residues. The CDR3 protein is CAISDRPGRGNSPLHF. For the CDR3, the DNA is TGTGCCATCAGTGATCGCCCCGGCAGGGGGAATTCACCCCTCCACTTT.

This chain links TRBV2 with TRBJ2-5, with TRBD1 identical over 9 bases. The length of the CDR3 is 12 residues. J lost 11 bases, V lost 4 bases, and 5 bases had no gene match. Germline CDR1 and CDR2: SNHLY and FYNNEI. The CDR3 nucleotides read TGTGCCAGCAGTGTCCCGGGACAGGGTCAGTACTTC. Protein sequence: CASSVPGQGQYF.

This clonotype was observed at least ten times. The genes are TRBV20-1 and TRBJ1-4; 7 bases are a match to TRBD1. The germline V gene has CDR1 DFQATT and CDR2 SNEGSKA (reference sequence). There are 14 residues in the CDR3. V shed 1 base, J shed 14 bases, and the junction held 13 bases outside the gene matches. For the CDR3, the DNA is TGCAGTGCTAGAGTTTCCGTCCAGGGGGATCGCCTGTTTTTT. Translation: CSARVSVQGDRLFF.

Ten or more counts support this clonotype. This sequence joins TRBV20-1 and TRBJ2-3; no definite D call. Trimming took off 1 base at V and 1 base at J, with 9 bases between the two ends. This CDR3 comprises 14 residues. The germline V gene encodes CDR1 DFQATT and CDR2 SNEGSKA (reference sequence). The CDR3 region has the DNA TGCAGTGCTAGAGCTCCTAGAGGCACAGATACGCAGTATTTT. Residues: CSARAPRGTDTQYF.

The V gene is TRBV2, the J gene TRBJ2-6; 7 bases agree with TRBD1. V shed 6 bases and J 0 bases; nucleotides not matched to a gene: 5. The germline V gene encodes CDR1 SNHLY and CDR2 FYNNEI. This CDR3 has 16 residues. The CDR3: CASRRQGSSGANVLTF. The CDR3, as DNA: TGTGCCAGCAGGAGACAGGGAAGCTCTGGGGCCAACGTCCTGACTTTC.

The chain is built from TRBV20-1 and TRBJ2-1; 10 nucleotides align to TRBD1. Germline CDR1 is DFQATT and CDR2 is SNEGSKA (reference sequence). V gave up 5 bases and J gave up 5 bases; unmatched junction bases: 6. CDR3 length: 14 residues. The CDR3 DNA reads TGCAGTGCTTCCGGGACAGGGGTCCACAATGAGCAGTTCTTC. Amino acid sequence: CSASGTGVHNEQFF.

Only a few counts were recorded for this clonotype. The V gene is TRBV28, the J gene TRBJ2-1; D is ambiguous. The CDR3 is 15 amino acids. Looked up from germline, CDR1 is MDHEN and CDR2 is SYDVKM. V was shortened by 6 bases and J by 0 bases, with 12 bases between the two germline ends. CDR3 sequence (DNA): TGTGCCAGCAGGATCCCACGGAGCTCCTACAATGAGCAGTTCTTC. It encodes CASRIPRSSYNEQFF.

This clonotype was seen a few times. The CDR3 is CASSPTGLAVSYEQYF. DNA for the CDR3: TGTGCCAGCAGTCCCACGGGACTAGCGGTCTCCTACGAGCAGTACTTC. This chain links TRBV12-3 or TRBV12-4 with TRBJ2-7; the match to TRBD2 covers 11 bases. This CDR3 spans 16 amino acids. V gave up 5 bases and J gave up 0 bases; unmatched junction bases: 6.

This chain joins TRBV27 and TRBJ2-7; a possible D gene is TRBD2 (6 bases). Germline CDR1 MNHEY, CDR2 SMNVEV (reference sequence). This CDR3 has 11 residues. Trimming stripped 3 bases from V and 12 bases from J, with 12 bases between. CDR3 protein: CASSFPGEGYF. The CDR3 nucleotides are TGTGCCAGCAGTTTCCCGGGAGAGGGGTACTTC.

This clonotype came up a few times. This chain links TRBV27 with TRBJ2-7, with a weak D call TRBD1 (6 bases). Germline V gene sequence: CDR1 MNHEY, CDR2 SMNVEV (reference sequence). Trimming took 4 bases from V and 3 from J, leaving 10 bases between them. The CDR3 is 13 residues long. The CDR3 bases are TGTGCCAGCAGTTCGACAGGTATCTACGAGCAGTACTTC. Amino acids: CASSSTGIYEQYF.

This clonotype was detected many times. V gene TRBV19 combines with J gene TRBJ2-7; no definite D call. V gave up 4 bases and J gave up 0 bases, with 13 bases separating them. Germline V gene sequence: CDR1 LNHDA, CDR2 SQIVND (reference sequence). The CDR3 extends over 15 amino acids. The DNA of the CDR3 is TGTGCCAGTAGTACCGGACCAACCAACTCCTACGAGCAGTACTTC. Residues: CASSTGPTNSYEQYF.

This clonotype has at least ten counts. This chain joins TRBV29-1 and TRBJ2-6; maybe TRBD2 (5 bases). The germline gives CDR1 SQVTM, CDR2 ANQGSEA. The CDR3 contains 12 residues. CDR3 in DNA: TGCAGGACCGGGACTGGGGCCAACGTCCTGACTTTC. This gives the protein CRTGTGANVLTF.

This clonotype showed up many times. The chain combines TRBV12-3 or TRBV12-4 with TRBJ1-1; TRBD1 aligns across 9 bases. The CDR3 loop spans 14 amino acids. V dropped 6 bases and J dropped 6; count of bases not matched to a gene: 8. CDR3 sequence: CASSRDRAIPEAFF. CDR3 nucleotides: TGTGCCAGCAGCCGGGACAGGGCTATCCCTGAAGCTTTCTTT.

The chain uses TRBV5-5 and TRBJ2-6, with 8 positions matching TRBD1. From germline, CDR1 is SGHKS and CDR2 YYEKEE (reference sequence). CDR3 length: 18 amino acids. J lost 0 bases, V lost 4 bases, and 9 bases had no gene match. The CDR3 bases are TGTGCCAGCAGCACACATCAGGGGGCCCCCTCTGGGGCCAACGTCCTGACTTTC. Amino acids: CASSTHQGAPSGANVLTF. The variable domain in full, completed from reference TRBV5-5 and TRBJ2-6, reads DAGVTQSPTHLIKTRGQQVTLRCSPISGHKSVSWYQQVLGQGPQFIFQYYEKEERGRGNFPDRFSARQFPNYSSELNVNALLLGDSALYLCASSTHQGAPSGANVLTFGAGSRLTVL.

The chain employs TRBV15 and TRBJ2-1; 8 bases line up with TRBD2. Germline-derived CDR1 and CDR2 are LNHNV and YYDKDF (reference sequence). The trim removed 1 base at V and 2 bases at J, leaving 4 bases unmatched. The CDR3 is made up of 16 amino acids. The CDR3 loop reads CATSRGVSGTYNEQFF. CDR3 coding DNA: TGTGCCACCAGCAGAGGGGTTAGCGGGACCTACAATGAGCAGTTCTTC.

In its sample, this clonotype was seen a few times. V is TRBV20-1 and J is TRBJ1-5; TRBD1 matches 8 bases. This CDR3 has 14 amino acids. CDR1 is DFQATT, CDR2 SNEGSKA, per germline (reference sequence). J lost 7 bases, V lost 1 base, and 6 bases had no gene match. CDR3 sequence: CSARGEQGAQPQHF. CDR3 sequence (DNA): TGCAGTGCTAGAGGGGAGCAGGGGGCACAGCCCCAGCATTTT.

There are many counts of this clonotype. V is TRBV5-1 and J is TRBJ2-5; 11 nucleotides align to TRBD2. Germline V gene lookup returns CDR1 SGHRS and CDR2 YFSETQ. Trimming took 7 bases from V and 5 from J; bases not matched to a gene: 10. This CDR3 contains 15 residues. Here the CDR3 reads CASASGRSSRETQYF. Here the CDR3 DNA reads TGCGCCAGCGCTAGCGGGAGGTCCTCCCGGGAGACCCAGTACTTC. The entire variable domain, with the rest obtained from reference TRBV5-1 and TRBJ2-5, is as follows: KAGVTQTPRYLIKTRGQQVTLSCSPISGHRSVSWYQQTPGQGLQFLFEYFSETQRNKGNFPGRFSGRQFSNSRSEMNVSTLELGDSALYLCASASGRSSRETQYFGPGTRLLVL.

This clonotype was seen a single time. The CDR3 region is CSARRRDTSSYEQYF. CDR3 nucleotides: TGCAGTGCTAGAAGGCGAGACACCTCCTCCTACGAGCAGTACTTC. The V call is TRBV20-1, the J call TRBJ2-7, with D unresolved. Germline lookup yields CDR1 DFQATT and CDR2 SNEGSKA (reference sequence). CDR3 length: 15 residues. Deletions cut 2 bases from V and 0 bases from J, with 14 bases between.

CDR3 protein: CASSQDLRGVQATQYF. DNA for the CDR3: TGTGCCAGCAGCCAAGATCTCCGCGGTGTTCAGGCTACGCAGTATTTT. The chain recombines TRBV3-1 with TRBJ2-3; no reliable D call. V lost 0 bases, J lost 8 bases, and 18 bases lay in between. Germline V gene lookup returns CDR1 LGHDT and CDR2 YNNKEL (reference sequence). CDR3 length: 16 residues.

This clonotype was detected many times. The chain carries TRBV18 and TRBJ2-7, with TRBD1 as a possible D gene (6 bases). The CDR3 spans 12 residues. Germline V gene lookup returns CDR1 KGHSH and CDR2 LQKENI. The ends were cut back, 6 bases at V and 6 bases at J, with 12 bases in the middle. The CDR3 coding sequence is TGTGCCAGCTCTCTCACAGGGTTCGAGCAGTACTTC. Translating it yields CASSLTGFEQYF.

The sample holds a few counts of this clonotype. DNA of the CDR3: TGCAGCGTTGCCTTGGGGGGGAGTTACGAGCAGTACTTC. It specifies CSVALGGSYEQYF. This chain uses TRBV29-1 with TRBJ2-7, with 7 positions matching TRBD2. Germline V CDR1 and CDR2: SQVTM, ANQGSEA. V gave up 4 bases and J gave up 4 bases; unmatched junction bases: 7. The CDR3 is made up of 13 amino acids.

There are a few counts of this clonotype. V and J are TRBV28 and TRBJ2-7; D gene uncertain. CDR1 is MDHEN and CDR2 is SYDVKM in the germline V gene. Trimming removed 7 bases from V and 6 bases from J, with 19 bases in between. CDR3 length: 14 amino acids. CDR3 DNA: TGTGCCAGCACCTTCGAGTTCGGTAGAGGCGAGCAGTACTTC. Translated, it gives CASTFEFGRGEQYF.

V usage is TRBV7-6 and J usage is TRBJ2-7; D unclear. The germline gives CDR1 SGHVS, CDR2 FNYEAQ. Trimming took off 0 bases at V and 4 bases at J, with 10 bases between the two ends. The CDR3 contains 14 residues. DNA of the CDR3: TGTGCCAGCAGCTTAGCGCAACTACCATACGAGCAGTACTTC. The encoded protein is CASSLAQLPYEQYF.

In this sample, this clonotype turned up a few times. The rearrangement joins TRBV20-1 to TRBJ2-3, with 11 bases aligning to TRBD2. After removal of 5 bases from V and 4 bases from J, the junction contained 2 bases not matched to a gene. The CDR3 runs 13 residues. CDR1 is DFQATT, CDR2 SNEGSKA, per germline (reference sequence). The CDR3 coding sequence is TGCAGTGCTGCACTAGCGGGAGCAGATACGCAGTATTTT. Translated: CSAALAGADTQYF.